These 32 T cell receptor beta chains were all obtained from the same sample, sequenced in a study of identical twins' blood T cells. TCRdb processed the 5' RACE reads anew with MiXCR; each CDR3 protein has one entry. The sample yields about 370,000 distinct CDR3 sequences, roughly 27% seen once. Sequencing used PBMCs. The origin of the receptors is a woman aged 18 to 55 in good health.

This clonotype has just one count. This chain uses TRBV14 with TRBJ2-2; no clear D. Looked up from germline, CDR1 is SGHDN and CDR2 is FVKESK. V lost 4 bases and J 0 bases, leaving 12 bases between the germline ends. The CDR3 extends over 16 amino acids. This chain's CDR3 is CASSPDQNTNTGELFF. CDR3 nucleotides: TGTGCCAGCAGCCCCGACCAGAACACGAACACCGGGGAGCTGTTTTTT.

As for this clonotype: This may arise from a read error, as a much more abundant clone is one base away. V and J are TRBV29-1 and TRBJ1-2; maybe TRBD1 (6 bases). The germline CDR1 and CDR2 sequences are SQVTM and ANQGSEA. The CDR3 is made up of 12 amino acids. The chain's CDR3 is CSAVDRIYDYTF. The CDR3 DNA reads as TGCAGCGCCGTAGACAGGATCTATGACTACACCTTC. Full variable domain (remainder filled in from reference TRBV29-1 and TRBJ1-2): SAVISQKPSRDICQRGTSLTIQCQVDSQVTMMFWYRQQPGQSLTLIATANQGSEATYESGFVIDKFPISRPNLTFSTLTVSNMSPEDSSIYLCSAVDRIYDYTFGSGTRLTVV.

The CDR3 DNA reads as TGTGCCAGCAGTCAAGCGGGGTCGGTATATGGCTACACCTTC. Encoded protein: CASSQAGSVYGYTF. This chain uses TRBV7-9 with TRBJ1-2; D not certain. The CDR3 is 14 amino acids. The germline V gene encodes CDR1 SEHNR and CDR2 FQNEAQ (reference sequence). The V end was cut by 6 bases, the J end by 5 bases, with 16 bases between.

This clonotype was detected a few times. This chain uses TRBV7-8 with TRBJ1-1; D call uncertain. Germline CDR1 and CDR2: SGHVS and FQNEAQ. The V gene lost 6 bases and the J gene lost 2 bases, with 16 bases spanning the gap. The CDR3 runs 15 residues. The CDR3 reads CASRLREGLNTEAFF. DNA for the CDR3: TGTGCCAGCAGGTTGAGGGAGGGCCTTAACACTGAAGCTTTCTTT.

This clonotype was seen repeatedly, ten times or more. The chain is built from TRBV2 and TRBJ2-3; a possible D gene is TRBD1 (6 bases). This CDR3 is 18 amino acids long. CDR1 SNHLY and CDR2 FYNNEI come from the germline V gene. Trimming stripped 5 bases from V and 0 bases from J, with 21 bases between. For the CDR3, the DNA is TGTGCCAGCAGTTACAGGGATATTTTAAATCTTAGCACAGATACGCAGTATTTT. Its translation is CASSYRDILNLSTDTQYF.

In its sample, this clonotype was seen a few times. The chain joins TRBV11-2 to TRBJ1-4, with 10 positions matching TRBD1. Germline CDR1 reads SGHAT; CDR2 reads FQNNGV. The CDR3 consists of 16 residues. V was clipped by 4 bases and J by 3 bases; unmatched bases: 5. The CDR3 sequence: CASSWTGGPPNEKLFF. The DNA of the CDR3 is TGTGCCAGCAGCTGGACAGGGGGACCGCCTAATGAAAAACTGTTTTTT.

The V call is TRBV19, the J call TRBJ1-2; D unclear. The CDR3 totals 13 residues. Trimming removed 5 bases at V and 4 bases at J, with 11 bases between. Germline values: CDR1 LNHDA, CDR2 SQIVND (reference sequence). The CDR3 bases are TGTGCCAGTAGTCCCCGTGTGCTCTATGGCTACACCTTC. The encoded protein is CASSPRVLYGYTF.

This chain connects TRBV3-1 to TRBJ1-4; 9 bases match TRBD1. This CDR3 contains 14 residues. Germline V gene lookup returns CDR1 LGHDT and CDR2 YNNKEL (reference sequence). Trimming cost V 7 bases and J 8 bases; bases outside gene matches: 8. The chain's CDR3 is CASTLTGGAEKLFF. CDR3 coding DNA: TGTGCCAGCACGCTTACAGGGGGCGCAGAAAAACTGTTTTTT.

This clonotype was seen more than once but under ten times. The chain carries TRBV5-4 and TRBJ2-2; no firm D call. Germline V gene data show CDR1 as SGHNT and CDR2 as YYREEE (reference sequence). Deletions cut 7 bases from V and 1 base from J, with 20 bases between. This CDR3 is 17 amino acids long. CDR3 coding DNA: TGTGCCAGCTCCCCAGTTATTTCGACGGGGAACACCGGGGAGCTGTTTTTT. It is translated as CASSPVISTGNTGELFF.

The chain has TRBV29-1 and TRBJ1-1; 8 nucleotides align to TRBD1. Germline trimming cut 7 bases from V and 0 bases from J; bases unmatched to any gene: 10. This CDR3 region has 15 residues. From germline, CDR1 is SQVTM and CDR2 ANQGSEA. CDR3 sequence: CSARRQGWMNTEAFF. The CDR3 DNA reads TGCAGCGCCCGTCGACAGGGGTGGATGAACACTGAAGCTTTCTTT.

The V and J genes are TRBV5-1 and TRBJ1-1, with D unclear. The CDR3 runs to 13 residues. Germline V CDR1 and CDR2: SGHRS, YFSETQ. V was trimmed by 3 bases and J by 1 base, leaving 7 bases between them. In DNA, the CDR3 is TGCGCCAGCAGCTCTTCACGGAACACTGAAGCTTTCTTT. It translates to CASSSSRNTEAFF.

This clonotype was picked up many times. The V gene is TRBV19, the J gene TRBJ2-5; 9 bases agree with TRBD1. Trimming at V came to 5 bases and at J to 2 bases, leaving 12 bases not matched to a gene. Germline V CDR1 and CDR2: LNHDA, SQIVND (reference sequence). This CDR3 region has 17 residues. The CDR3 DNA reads TGTGCCAGTAGTGCTTCCGGGACAGGGCTACTTCAAGAGACCCAGTACTTC. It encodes CASSASGTGLLQETQYF.

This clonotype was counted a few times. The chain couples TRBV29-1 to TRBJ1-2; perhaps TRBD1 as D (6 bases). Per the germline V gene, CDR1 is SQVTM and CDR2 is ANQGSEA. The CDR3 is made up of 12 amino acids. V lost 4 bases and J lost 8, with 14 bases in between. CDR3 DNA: TGCAGCGTTGGAACAGGGCGCTCGGGCTACACCTTC. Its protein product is CSVGTGRSGYTF.

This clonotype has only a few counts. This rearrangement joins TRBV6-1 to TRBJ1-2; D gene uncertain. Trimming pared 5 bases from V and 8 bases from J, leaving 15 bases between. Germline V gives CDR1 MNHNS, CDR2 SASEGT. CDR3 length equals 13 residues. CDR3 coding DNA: TGTGCCAGCAGTCCCCAAGTAAGGCGGGGCTACACCTTC. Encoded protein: CASSPQVRRGYTF.

In DNA form, the CDR3 reads TGTGCCAGCACCGACCCCTACAATGAGCAGTTCTTC. Translating gives CASTDPYNEQFF. The chain uses TRBV27 and TRBJ2-1, with D uncertain. This CDR3 region has 12 residues. The ends were cut back, 7 bases at V and 2 bases at J, with 6 bases in the middle. Looked up from germline, CDR1 is MNHEY and CDR2 is SMNVEV (reference sequence).

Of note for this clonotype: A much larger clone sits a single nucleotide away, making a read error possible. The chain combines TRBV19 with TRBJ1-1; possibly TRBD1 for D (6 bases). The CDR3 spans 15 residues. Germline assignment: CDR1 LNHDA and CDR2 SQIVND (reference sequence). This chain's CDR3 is CAGSPEGGARTEAFF. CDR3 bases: TGTGCCGGTAGTCCCGAAGGGGGGGCGAGGACTGAAGCTTTCTTT.

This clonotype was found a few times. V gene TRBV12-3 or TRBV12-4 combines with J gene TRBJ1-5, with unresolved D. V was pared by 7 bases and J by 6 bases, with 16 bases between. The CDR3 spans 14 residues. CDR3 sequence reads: CASTERHRGQPQHF. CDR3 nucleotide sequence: TGTGCCAGCACCGAACGACACCGCGGTCAGCCCCAGCATTTT.

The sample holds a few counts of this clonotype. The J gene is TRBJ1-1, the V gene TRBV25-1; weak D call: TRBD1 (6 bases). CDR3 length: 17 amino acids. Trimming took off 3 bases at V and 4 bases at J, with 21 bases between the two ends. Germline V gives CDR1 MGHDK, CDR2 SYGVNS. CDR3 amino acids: CASSELFRDKGSTEAFF. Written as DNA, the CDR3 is TGTGCCAGCAGTGAGTTGTTTAGGGACAAAGGCAGCACTGAAGCTTTCTTT.

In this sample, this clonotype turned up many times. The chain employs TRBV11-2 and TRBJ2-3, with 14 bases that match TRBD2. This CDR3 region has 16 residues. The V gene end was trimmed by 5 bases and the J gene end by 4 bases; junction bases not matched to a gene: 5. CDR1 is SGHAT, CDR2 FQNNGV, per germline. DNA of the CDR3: TGTGCCAGCAGCAGGACTAGCGGGGGGCGATCAGATACGCAGTATTTT. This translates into CASSRTSGGRSDTQYF.

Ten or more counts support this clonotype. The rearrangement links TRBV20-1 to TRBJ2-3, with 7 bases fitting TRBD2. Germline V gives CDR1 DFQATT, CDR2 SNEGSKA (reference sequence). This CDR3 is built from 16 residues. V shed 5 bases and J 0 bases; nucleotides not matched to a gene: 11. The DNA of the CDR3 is TGCAGTGCTCCGCCCGCTATAGCGGGTAGCACAGATACGCAGTATTTT. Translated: CSAPPAIAGSTDTQYF.

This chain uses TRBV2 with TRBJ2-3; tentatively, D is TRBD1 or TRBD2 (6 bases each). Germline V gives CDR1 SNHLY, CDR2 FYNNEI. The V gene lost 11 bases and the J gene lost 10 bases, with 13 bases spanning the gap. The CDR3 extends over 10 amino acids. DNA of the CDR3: TGTGCCTGGGGGCCTAGCGCGCAGTATTTT. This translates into CAWGPSAQYF.

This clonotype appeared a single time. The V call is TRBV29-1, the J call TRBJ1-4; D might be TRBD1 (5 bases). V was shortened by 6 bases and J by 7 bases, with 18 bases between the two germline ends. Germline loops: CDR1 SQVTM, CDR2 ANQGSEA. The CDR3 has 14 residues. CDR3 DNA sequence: TGCAGCGTAGACACGGGACTGGGTGGTGAAAAACTGTTTTTT. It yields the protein CSVDTGLGGEKLFF.

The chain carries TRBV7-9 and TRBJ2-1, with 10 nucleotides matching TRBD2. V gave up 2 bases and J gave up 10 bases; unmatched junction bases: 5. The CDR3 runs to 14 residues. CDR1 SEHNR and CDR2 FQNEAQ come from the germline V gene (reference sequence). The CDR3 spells CASSLQTSGNEQFF. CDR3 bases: TGTGCCAGCAGCTTACAAACTAGCGGGAACGAGCAGTTCTTC.

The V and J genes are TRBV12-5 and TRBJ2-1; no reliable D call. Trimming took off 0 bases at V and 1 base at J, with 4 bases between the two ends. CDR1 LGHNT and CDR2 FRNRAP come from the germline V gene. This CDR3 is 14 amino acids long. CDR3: CASGLVSSYNEQFF. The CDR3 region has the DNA TGTGCTAGTGGTTTGGTCTCTTCCTACAATGAGCAGTTCTTC. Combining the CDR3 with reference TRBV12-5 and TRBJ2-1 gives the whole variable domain DARVTQTPRHKVTEMGQEVTMRCQPILGHNTVFWYRQTMMQGLELLAYFRNRAPLDDSGMPKDRFSAEMPDATLATLKIQPSEPRDSAVYFCASGLVSSYNEQFFGPGTRLTVL.

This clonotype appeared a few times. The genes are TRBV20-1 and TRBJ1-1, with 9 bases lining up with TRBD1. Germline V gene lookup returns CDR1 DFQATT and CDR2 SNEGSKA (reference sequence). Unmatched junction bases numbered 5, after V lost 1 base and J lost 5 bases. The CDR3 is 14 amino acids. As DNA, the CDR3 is TGCAGTGCTAGAGTCAAACAGGGGGCGACTGAAGCTTTCTTT. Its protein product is CSARVKQGATEAFF.

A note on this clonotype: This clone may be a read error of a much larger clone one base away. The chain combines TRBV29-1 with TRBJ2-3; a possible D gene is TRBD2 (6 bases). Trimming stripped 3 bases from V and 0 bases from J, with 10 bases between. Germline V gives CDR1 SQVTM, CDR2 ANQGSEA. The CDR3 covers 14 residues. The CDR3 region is CSVETRGSTDTQYF. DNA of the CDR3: TGCAGCGTTGAGACTAGAGGAAGCACAGATACGCAGTATTTT.

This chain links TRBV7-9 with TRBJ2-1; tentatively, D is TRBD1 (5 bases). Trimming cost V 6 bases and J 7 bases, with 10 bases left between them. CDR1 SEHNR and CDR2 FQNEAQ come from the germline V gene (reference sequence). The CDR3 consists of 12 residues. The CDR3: CASRSGYNEQFF. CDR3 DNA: TGTGCCAGCAGATCAGGGTATAATGAGCAGTTCTTC. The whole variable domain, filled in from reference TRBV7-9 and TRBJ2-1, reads DTGVSQNPRHKITKRGQNVTFRCDPISEHNRLYWYRQTLGQGPEFLTYFQNEAQLEKSRLLSDRFSAERPKGSFSTLEIQRTEQGDSAMYLCASRSGYNEQFFGPGTRLTVL.

CDR3 loop: CSARVFGKGVRTDTQYF. The CDR3 DNA follows: TGCAGTGCTAGAGTTTTCGGAAAAGGGGTGCGCACAGATACGCAGTATTTT. J is TRBJ2-3 and V is TRBV20-1; TRBD1 is a possible D gene (5 bases). This CDR3 has 17 amino acids. The V end was cut by 1 base, the J end by 1 base, with 18 bases between. Germline lookup yields CDR1 DFQATT and CDR2 SNEGSKA (reference sequence).

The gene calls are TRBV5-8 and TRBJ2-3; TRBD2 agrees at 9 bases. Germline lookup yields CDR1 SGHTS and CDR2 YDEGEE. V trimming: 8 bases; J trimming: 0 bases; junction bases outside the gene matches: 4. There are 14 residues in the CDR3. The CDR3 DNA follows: TGTGCCAGTTCTAGCGGGGTTAGCACAGATACGCAGTATTTT. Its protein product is CASSSGVSTDTQYF.

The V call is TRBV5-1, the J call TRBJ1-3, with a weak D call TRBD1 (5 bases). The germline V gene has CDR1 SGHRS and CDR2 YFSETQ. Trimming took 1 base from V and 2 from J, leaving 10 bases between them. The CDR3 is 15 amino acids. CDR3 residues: CASSLSREAGNTIYF. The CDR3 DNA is TGCGCCAGCAGCTTGAGCAGGGAAGCTGGAAACACCATATATTTT.

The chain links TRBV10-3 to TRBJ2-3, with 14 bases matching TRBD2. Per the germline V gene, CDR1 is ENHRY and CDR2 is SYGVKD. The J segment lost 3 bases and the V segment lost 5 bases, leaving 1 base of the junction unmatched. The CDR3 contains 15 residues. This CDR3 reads CAISWTSGRTDTQYF. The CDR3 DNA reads TGTGCCATCAGTTGGACTAGCGGGAGGACAGATACGCAGTATTTT.

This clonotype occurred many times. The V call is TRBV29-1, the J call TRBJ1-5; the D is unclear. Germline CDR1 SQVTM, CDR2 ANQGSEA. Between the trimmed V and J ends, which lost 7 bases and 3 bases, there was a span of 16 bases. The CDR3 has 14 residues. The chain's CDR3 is CSAIPTGYNQPQHF. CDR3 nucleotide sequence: TGCAGCGCAATTCCGACGGGCTACAATCAGCCCCAGCATTTT. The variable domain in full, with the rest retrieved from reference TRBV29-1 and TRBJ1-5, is SAVISQKPSRDICQRGTSLTIQCQVDSQVTMMFWYRQQPGQSLTLIATANQGSEATYESGFVIDKFPISRPNLTFSTLTVSNMSPEDSSIYLCSAIPTGYNQPQHFGDGTRLSIL.